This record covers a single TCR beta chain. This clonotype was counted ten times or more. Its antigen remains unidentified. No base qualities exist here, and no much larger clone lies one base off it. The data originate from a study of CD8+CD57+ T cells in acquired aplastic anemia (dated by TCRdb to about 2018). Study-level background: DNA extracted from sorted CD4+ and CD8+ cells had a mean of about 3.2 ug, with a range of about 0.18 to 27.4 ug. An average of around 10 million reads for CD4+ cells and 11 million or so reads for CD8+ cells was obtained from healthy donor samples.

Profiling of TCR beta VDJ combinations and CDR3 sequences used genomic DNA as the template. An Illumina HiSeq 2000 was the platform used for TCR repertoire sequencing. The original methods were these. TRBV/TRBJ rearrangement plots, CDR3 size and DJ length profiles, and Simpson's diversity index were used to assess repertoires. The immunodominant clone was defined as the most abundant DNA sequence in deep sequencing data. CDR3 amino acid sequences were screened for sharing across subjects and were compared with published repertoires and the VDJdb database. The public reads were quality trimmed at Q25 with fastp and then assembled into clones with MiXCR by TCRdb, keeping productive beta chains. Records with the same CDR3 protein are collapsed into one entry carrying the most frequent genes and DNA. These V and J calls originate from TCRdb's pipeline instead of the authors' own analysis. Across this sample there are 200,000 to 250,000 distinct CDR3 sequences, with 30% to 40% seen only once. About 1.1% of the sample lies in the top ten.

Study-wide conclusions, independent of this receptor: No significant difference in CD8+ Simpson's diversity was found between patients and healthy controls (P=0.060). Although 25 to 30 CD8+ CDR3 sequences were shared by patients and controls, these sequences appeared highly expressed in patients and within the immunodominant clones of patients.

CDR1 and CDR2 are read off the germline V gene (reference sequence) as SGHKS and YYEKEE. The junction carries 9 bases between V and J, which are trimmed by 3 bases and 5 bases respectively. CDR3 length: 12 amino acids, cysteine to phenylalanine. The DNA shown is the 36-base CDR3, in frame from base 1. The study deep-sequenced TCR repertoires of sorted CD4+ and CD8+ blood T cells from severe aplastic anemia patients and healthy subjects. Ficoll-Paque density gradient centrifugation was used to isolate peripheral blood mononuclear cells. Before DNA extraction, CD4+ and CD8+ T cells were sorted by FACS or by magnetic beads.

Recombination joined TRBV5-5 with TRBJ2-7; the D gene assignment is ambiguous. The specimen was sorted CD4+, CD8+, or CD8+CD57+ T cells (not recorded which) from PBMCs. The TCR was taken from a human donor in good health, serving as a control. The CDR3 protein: CASSSRSDEQYF. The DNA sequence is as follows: TGTGCCAGCAGCTCCAGGTCGGACGAGCAGTACTTC.